This T cell receptor (beta chain) was found in a study of T cells after yellow fever vaccination. Using its own MiXCR run on the 5' RACE reads, TCRdb lists one record per CDR3 protein. Of about 230,000 distinct CDR3 sequences in the sample, around 6.7% are singletons; the top ten hold about 0.95%. This clonotype occurred many times. The CDR3 is made up of 14 amino acids. V lost 7 bases and J lost 5; bases outside the gene matches: 10. Germline assignment: CDR1 ENHRY and CDR2 SYGVKD. This specimen consisted of CD4+ T cells sorted from PBMCs, obtained on the day of the yellow fever booster vaccination. The clonotype was recovered from a man aged 25 to 45 who received the YFV17D yellow fever vaccine. The chain joins TRBV10-3 to TRBJ2-7, with 8 bases matching TRBD1. The CDR3 nucleotides read TGTGCCATCAAATCTAGCGACAGGGGCCACGAGCAGTACTTC. Its protein is CAIKSSDRGHEQYF.